Below are 21 T cell receptor beta chains sequenced from a single sample in a study of breast tumors, draining lymph nodes, adjacent tissues. Samples came from axillary lymph nodes draining the breast cancer. A single record per CDR3 protein comes from TCRdb applying MiXCR to the multiplex PCR reads. The data show about 270,000 distinct CDR3 sequences, with 30% seen just once and around 1% held by the top ten. Material for sequencing was axillary lymph node tissue. The receptors originated from a female donor with breast cancer. Some clones in this sample may be carry-over from other donors' samples.

This clonotype was picked up many times. This chain links TRBV7-6 with TRBJ2-3, with a tentative D call TRBD1 (5 bases). From germline, CDR1 is SGHVS and CDR2 FNYEAQ. Trimming took 5 bases from V and 0 from J, leaving 15 bases between them. The CDR3 covers 16 residues. The CDR3 protein is CASSPGHQLSTDTQYF. The CDR3 DNA reads TGTGCCAGCAGCCCAGGACACCAACTTAGCACAGATACGCAGTATTTT. Looking up the rest from reference TRBV7-6 and TRBJ2-3 gives the full variable domain: GAGVSQSPRYKVTKRGQDVALRCDPISGHVSLYWYRQALGQGPEFLTYFNYEAQQDKSGLPNDRFSAERPEGSISTLTIQRTEQRDSAMYRCASSPGHQLSTDTQYFGPGTRLTVL.

This clonotype was recorded many times. One end of the junction fails to match germline, which may point to a read error. This chain joins TRBV24-1 and TRBJ2-7, with 8 bases lining up with TRBD2. Germline V gives CDR1 KGHDR, CDR2 SFDVKD. The CDR3 totals 14 residues. The CDR3 bases are TGTGCCACCAGTGATTTGGAGGACAGCGGGGGAGTCCCGTTC. Translating gives CATSDLEDSGGVPF.

The V gene is TRBV20-1, the J gene TRBJ2-7, with 8 bases identical to TRBD2. Per the germline V gene, CDR1 is DFQATT and CDR2 is SNEGSKA (reference sequence). This CDR3 comprises 14 residues. V trimming: 8 bases; J trimming: 6 bases; junction bases outside the gene matches: 15. CDR3 sequence reads: CSTATSGPLSEQYF. CDR3 DNA sequence: TGCAGTACTGCCACTAGCGGACCTCTCTCCGAGCAGTACTTC.

A remark on this clonotype: A read error is possible here, since a much larger clone lies one base away. The rearrangement joins TRBV5-4 to TRBJ2-2, with D tentatively TRBD2 (6 bases). Trimming removed 6 bases at V and 4 bases at J, with 10 bases between. The germline V gene has CDR1 SGHNT and CDR2 YYREEE (reference sequence). The CDR3 loop spans 13 amino acids. The CDR3 DNA is TGTGCCAGCAAAGCAGCGGGCACCGGGGAGCTGTTTTTT. This translates into CASKAAGTGELFF. The full variable domain, with the rest looked up from reference TRBV5-4 and TRBJ2-2, is ETGVTQSPTHLIKTRGQQVTLRCSSQSGHNTVSWYQQALGQGPQFIFQYYREEENGRGNFPPRFSGLQFPNYSSELNVNALELDDSALYLCASKAAGTGELFFGEGSRLTVL.

Regarding this clonotype: Sequence at one end of the junction differs from germline and may be a read error. The CDR3 region is CASSLGRETHYF. CDR3 bases: TGCGCCAGCAGCTTGGGCAGAGAGACCCACTACTTC. This chain joins TRBV5-1 and TRBJ2-5; D is uncertain. This CDR3 has 12 residues. The germline V gene encodes CDR1 SGHRS and CDR2 YFSETQ.

This clonotype has just one count. A much larger clone lies one base from this, so it may be a read error. This CDR3 fails to terminate in the conserved phenylalanine or tryptophan, so it likely reflects a read error. The chain links TRBV11-1 to TRBJ2-7; possibly TRBD2 for D (5 bases). The V gene's germline CDR1 is SGHAT and CDR2 FQDESV (reference sequence). Trimming pared 1 base from V and 5 bases from J, leaving 15 bases between. The CDR3 is 15 amino acids. Written as DNA, the CDR3 is TGTGCCAGCAGCTTAGAAGGACTCCATGCCAACGAGCAGTACCTC. This sequence encodes CASSLEGLHANEQYL.

The chain employs TRBV20-1 and TRBJ2-4; possibly TRBD1 for D (5 bases). V lost 8 bases and J lost 0, with 14 bases in between. The CDR3 is 14 amino acids. The germline V gene has CDR1 DFQATT and CDR2 SNEGSKA (reference sequence). CDR3 DNA: TGCAGTCCAAGGGGTGGGGAAGCCAAAAACATTCAGTACTTC. It encodes CSPRGGEAKNIQYF.

This clonotype has only a few counts. This sequence joins TRBV6-2 or TRBV6-3 and TRBJ2-6; the D is unclear. With 6 bases removed from V and 5 bases from J, the gap between germline ends came to 8 bases. Germline V lookup: CDR1 MNHEY, CDR2 SVGEGT. This CDR3 has 13 residues. The CDR3 region has the DNA TGTGCCAGCAGCCATAACAGGGCCAACGTCCTGACTTTC. Translated: CASSHNRANVLTF.

This clonotype was recorded a few times. This sequence joins TRBV6-5 and TRBJ2-1; 8 positions agree with TRBD2. There are 18 residues in the CDR3. Germline lookup yields CDR1 MNHEY and CDR2 SVGAGI. V trimming: 5 bases; J trimming: 6 bases; junction bases outside the gene matches: 18. For the CDR3, the DNA is TGTGCCAGCAGTCAGGGGTTATCAGGACTAGCAGGACTCAATGAGCAGTTCTTC. Protein: CASSQGLSGLAGLNEQFF.

This clonotype was detected ten times or more. The chain combines TRBV15 with TRBJ2-2; 9 bases align to TRBD2. The CDR3 is made up of 15 amino acids. Trimming took 2 bases from V and 3 from J; bases not matched to a gene: 1. Germline V gene sequence: CDR1 LNHNV, CDR2 YYDKDF (reference sequence). This chain's CDR3 is CATSRLAGYTGELFF. The CDR3 nucleotides read TGTGCCACCAGCAGACTAGCGGGATACACCGGGGAGCTGTTTTTT.

This clonotype came up many times. The chain links TRBV7-6 to TRBJ2-1; D may match TRBD1 or TRBD2 (5 bases each). V lost 0 bases and J 6 bases, leaving 12 bases between the germline ends. Germline V gives CDR1 SGHVS, CDR2 FNYEAQ. This CDR3 region has 15 residues. CDR3 sequence (DNA): TGTGCCAGCAGCTTAGCGGGGGAATCCGGCAATGAGCAGTTCTTC. It is translated as CASSLAGESGNEQFF.

There are a few counts of this clonotype. A much larger clone is a single base away; this may be a read error. The chain combines TRBV20-1 with TRBJ2-1; 7 bases match TRBD2. The J segment lost 6 bases and the V segment lost 1 base, leaving 9 bases of the junction unmatched. Germline CDR1 is DFQATT and CDR2 is SNEGSKA (reference sequence). The CDR3 covers 15 residues. CDR3 region: CSARAAGTNSNEQFF. CDR3 DNA: TGCAGTGCTAGAGCCGCCGGGACTAACTCCAATGAGCAGTTCTTC.

This clonotype was detected many times. This rearrangement joins TRBV7-9 to TRBJ2-1; 9 nucleotides match TRBD2. J was trimmed by 16 bases and V by 1 base; bases with no gene match: 5. The CDR3 spans 12 residues. Germline V gene sequence: CDR1 SEHNR, CDR2 FQNEAQ (reference sequence). CDR3 in DNA: TGTGCCAGCAGCTTAGGACTAGCGGAGAATTTCTTC. This gives the protein CASSLGLAENFF.

This clonotype was picked up many times. The V and J genes are TRBV12-3 or TRBV12-4 and TRBJ1-2; D remains unclear. This CDR3 is 12 amino acids long. V was shortened by 5 bases and J by 5 bases, with 9 bases between the two germline ends. CDR3 amino acids: CASSRGFYGYTF. The CDR3 DNA sequence: TGTGCCAGCAGTCGAGGGTTTTATGGCTACACCTTC.

A word on this clonotype: One base away lies a much larger clone, so this may be a sequencing read error. The chain has TRBV30 and TRBJ2-1; 11 bases map to TRBD2. Losses at the gene ends were 5 bases for V and 7 bases for J; bases not matched to a gene: 10. The CDR3 has 15 residues. Germline CDR1 is GTSNPN and CDR2 is SVGIG (reference sequence). CDR3 in amino acids: CAWGILAGGGNEQFF. The CDR3 region has the DNA TGTGCCTGGGGCATCCTAGCGGGAGGAGGTAATGAGCAGTTCTTC. Using reference TRBV30 and TRBJ2-1 for the parts outside the CDR3, the full variable domain is SQTIHQWPATLVQPVGSPLSLECTVEGTSNPNLYWYRQAAGRGLQLLFYSVGIGQISSEVPQNLSASRPQDRQFILSSKKLLLSDSGFYLCAWGILAGGGNEQFFGPGTRLTVL.

This clonotype was observed many times. V usage is TRBV4-2 and J usage is TRBJ2-5; 9 nucleotides agree with TRBD2. The CDR3 loop spans 15 amino acids. Per germline, CDR1 LGHNA and CDR2 YNFKEQ. V shed 5 bases and J 4 bases; nucleotides not matched to a gene: 8. The CDR3 protein is CASSLIAGERETQYF. DNA of the CDR3: TGTGCCAGCAGCTTAATAGCGGGAGAGAGAGAGACCCAGTACTTC.

This clonotype appeared many times. One junction end does not reproduce the germline sequence, and a read error may be involved. V and J are TRBV7-7 and TRBJ1-6; the D is unclear. The germline gives CDR1 SSHAT, CDR2 FNYEAQ (reference sequence). This CDR3 is built from 14 residues. The CDR3 DNA is TGTGCTAGCAGCTTAGAAACCCCTGGTTCACCCCTCCACTTT. As protein: CASSLETPGSPLHF.

This clonotype was seen repeatedly, ten times or more. This chain joins TRBV10-3 and TRBJ2-3, with D perhaps matching TRBD1 or TRBD2 (5 bases each). Germline-derived CDR1 and CDR2 are ENHRY and SYGVKD. The CDR3 extends over 15 amino acids. Between the trimmed V and J ends, which lost 6 bases and 0 bases, there was a span of 13 bases. This CDR3 reads CAIRPGATSTDTQYF. Written as DNA, the CDR3 is TGTGCCATCAGACCCGGGGCGACTAGCACAGATACGCAGTATTTT.

The sample holds a few counts of this clonotype. The chain is built from TRBV18 and TRBJ2-7; D not certain. This CDR3 comprises 14 residues. V was shortened by 2 bases and J by 0 bases, with 8 bases between the two germline ends. Germline V CDR1 and CDR2: KGHSH, LQKENI. The CDR3 DNA is TGTGCCAGCTCACCAGACGTTACCTCCTACGAGCAGTACTTC. Encoded protein: CASSPDVTSYEQYF.

This clonotype has more than one count but fewer than ten. This chain links TRBV6-2 or TRBV6-3 with TRBJ1-2; maybe TRBD1 (5 bases). The V gene's germline CDR1 is MNHEY and CDR2 SVGEGT. V lost 2 bases to trimming and J lost 1 base, with 11 bases between them. The length of the CDR3 is 15 residues. Here the CDR3 DNA reads TGTGCCAGCAGTTACGGTGGGGCAAATAACTATGGCTACACCTTC. Its protein product is CASSYGGANNYGYTF.

The chain joins TRBV15 to TRBJ1-5; the D gene is possibly TRBD1 (6 bases). With 2 bases removed from V and 5 bases from J, the gap between germline ends came to 10 bases. This CDR3 contains 14 residues. The germline gives CDR1 LNHNV, CDR2 YYDKDF (reference sequence). The CDR3 nucleotides read TGTGCCACCAGCAGAAGGGGGACTGATCAGCCCCAGCATTTT. It codes for CATSRRGTDQPQHF.